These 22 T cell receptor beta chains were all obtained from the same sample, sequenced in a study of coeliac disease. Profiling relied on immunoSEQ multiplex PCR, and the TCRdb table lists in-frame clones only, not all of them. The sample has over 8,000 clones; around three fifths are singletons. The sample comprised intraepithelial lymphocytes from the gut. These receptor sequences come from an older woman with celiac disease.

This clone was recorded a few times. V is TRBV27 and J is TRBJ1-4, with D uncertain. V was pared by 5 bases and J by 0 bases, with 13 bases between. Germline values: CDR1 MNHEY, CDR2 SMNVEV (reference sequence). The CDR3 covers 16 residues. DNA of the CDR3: TGTGCCAGCAGTCCTCACCCCAGTGCAACTAATGAAAAACTGTTTTTT. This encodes CASSPHPSATNEKLFF.

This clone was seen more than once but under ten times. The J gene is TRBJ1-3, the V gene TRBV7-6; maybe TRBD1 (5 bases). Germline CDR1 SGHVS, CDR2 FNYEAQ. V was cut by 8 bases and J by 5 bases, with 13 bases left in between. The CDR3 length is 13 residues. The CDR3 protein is CASRGGARNTIYF. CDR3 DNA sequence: TGTGCCAGCCGAGGTGGGGCCCGAAACACCATATATTTT.

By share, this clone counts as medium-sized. The CDR3 sequence: CASSGTSGTYEQYF. The CDR3 DNA sequence: TGTGCCAGCAGCGGTACTAGCGGCACCTACGAGCAGTACTTC. The gene calls are TRBV6-5 and TRBJ2-7; TRBD2 matches at 8 bases. The J segment lost 2 bases and the V segment lost 6 bases, leaving 6 bases of the junction unmatched. Per the germline V gene, CDR1 is MNHEY and CDR2 is SVGAGI. This CDR3 contains 14 residues.

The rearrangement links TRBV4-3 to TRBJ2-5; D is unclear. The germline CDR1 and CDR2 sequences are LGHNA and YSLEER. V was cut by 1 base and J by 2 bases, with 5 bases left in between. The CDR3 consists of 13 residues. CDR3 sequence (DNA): TGCGCCAGCAGCCAAGGGCCTCAAGAGACCCAGTACTTC. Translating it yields CASSQGPQETQYF.

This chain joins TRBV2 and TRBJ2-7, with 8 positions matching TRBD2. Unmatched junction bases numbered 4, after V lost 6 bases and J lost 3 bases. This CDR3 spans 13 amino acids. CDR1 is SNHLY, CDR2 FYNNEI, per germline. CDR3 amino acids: CASSPGGVYEQYF. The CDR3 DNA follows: TGTGCCAGCAGCCCGGGGGGGGTCTACGAGCAGTACTTC.

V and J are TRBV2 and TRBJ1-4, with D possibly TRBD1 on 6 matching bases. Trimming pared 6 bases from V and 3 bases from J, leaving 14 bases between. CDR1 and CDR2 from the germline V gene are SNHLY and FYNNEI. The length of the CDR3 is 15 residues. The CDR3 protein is CASSPEAGANEKLFF. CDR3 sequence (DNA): TGTGCCAGCAGCCCCGAGGCAGGGGCTAATGAAAAACTGTTTTTT.

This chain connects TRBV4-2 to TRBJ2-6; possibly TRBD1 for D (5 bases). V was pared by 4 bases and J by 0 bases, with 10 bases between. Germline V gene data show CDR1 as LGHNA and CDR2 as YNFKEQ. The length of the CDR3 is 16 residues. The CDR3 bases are TGTGCCAGCAGCCTAAGGGGCAGCTCTGGGGCCAACGTCCTGACTTTC. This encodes CASSLRGSSGANVLTF.

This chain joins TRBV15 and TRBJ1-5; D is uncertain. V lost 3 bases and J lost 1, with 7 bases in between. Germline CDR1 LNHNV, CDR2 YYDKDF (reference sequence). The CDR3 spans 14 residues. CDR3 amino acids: CATSRRLSNQPQHF. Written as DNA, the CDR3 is TGTGCCACCAGCAGGAGATTAAGCAATCAGCCCCAGCATTTT.

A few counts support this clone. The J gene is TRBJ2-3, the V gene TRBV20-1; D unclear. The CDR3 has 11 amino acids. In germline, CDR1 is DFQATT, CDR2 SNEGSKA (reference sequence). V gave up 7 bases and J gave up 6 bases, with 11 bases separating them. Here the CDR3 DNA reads TGCAGTGTCCCCCCCGGGGATACGCAGTATTTT. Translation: CSVPPGDTQYF.

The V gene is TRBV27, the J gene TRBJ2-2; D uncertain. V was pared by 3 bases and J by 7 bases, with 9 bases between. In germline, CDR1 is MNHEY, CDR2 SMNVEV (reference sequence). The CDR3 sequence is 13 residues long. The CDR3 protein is CASSFARDGELFF. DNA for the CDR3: TGTGCCAGCAGTTTCGCGAGAGACGGGGAGCTGTTTTTT.

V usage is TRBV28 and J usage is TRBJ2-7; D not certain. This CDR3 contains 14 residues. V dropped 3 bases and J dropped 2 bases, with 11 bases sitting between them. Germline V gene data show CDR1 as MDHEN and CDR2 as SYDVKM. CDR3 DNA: TGTGCCAGCAGTTTCCACCAGGTGGCCTACGAGCAGTACTTC. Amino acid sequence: CASSFHQVAYEQYF.

The CDR3 DNA reads as TGTGCCAGCAGCTTGCTGTCCAGGGGGAGTGGGAGTGAGCAGTTCTTC. Amino acids: CASSLLSRGSGSEQFF. The chain recombines TRBV5-6 with TRBJ2-1; 7 bases are shared with TRBD1. CDR1 SGHDT and CDR2 YYEEEE come from the germline V gene. V lost 1 base and J lost 9; bases outside the gene matches: 13. The CDR3 is made up of 16 amino acids. The full variable domain, with the rest looked up from reference TRBV5-6 and TRBJ2-1, is DAGVTQSPTHLIKTRGQQVTLRCSPKSGHDTVSWYQQALGQGPQFIFQYYEEEERQRGNFPDRFSGHQFPNYSSELNVNALLLGDSALYLCASSLLSRGSGSEQFFGPGTRLTVL.

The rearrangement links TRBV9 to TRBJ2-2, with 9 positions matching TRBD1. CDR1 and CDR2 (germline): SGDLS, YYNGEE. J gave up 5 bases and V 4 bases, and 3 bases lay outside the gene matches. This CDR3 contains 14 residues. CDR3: CASSWTGETGELFF. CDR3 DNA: TGTGCCAGCAGCTGGACAGGGGAGACCGGGGAGCTGTTTTTT.

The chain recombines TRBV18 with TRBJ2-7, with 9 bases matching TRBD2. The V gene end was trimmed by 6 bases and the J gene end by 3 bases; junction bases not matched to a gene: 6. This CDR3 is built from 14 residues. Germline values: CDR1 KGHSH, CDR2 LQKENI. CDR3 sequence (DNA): TGTGCCAGCTCCATGACTAGCGGTTACTACGAGCAGTACTTC. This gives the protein CASSMTSGYYEQYF.

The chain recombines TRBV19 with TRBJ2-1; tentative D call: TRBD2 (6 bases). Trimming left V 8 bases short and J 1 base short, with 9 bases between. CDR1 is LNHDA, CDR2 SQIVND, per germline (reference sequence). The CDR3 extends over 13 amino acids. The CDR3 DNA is TGTGCCAGTGGCGGGACTTCCTACAATGAGCAGTTCTTC. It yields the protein CASGGTSYNEQFF.

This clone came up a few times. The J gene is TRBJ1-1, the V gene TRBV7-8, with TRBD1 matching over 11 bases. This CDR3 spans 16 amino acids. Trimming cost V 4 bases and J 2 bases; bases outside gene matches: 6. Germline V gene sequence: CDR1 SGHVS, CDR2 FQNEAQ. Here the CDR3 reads CASSWGQGGVNTEAFF. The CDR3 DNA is TGTGCCAGCAGCTGGGGACAGGGGGGGGTAAACACTGAAGCTTTCTTT.

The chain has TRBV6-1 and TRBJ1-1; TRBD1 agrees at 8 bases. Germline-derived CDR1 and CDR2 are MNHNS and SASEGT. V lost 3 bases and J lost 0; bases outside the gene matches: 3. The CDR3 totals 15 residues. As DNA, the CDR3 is TGTGCCAGCAGTGAGTTACAGGGGGTGAACACTGAAGCTTTCTTT. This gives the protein CASSELQGVNTEAFF.

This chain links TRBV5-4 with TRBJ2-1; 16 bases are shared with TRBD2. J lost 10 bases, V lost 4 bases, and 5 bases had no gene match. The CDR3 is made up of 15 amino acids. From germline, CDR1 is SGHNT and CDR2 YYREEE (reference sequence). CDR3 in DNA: TGTGCCAGCAGCCCCGGGACTAGCGGGAGGGGAGAGCAGTTCTTC. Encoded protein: CASSPGTSGRGEQFF. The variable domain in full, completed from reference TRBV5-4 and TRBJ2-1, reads ETGVTQSPTHLIKTRGQQVTLRCSSQSGHNTVSWYQQALGQGPQFIFQYYREEENGRGNFPPRFSGLQFPNYSSELNVNALELDDSALYLCASSPGTSGRGEQFFGPGTRLTVL.

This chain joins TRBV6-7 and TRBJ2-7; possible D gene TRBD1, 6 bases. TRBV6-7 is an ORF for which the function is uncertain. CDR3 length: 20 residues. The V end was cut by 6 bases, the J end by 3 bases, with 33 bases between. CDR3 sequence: CASSRDNRVKDPIFDYEQYF. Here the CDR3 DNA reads TGTGCCAGCAGCCGGGACAACCGGGTAAAGGATCCTATCTTCGACTACGAGCAGTACTTC.

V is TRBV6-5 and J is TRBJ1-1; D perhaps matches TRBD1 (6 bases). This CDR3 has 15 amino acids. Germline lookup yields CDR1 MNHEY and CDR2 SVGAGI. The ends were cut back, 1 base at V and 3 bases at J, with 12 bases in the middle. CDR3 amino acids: CASSYWARGDTEAFF. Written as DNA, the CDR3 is TGTGCCAGCAGTTACTGGGCCAGGGGAGACACTGAAGCTTTCTTT.

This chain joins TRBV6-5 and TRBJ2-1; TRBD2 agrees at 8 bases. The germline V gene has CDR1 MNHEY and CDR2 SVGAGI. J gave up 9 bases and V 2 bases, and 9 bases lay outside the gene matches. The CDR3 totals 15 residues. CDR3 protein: CASSYVGLEVTEQFF. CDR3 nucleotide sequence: TGTGCCAGCAGTTACGTGGGACTAGAAGTTACTGAGCAGTTCTTC.

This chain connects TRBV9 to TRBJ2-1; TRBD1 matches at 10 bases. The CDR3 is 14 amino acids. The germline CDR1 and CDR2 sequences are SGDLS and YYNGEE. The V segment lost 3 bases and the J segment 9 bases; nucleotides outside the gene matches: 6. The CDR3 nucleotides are TGTGCCAGCAGCGGTCGACAGGGGGCCGCTGAGCAGTTCTTC. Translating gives CASSGRQGAAEQFF.